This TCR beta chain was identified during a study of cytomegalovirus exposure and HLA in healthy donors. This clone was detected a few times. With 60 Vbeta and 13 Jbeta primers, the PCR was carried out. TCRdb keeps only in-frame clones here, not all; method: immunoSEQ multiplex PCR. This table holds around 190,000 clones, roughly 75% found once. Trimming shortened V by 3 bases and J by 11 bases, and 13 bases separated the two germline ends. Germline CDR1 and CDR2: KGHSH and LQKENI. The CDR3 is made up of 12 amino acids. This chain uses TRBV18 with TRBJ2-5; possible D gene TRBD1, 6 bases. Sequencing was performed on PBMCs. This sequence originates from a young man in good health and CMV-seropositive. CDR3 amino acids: CASSPTGKEQYF. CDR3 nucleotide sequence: TGTGCCAGCTCACCTACAGGGAAGGAGCAGTACTTC.